The subject of this entry is one T cell receptor (beta chain). This record comes from a study of Ad26.COV2.S vaccination and SARS-CoV-2 variants. Libraries were prepared by immunoSEQ multiplex PCR; TCRdb keeps only in-frame clonotypes and omits some of them. This table has about 400,000 clones, over 75% appearing once. The germline V gene has CDR1 SGHAT and CDR2 FQNNGV. The CDR3 totals 15 residues. J lost 5 bases, V lost 2 bases, and 7 bases had no gene match. Treatment defined: approximately 18 received Ad26.COV2.S at low or high dose, single or two shots; several received placebo; per-sample allocation not given. After the first vaccine or placebo injection, samples were drawn on day 63.

This receptor was taken from a person between 18 and 65 years old who received the Ad26.COV2.S COVID-19 vaccine or a placebo. The sequences come from peripheral blood, collected in a trial of Ad26.COV2.S vaccine versus placebo. The chain has TRBV11-2 and TRBJ2-5; TRBD1 aligns across 8 bases. CDR3 in amino acids: CASSLLTGGQETQYF. CDR3 DNA: TGTGCCAGCAGCTTATTAACAGGGGGTCAGGAGACCCAGTACTTC.